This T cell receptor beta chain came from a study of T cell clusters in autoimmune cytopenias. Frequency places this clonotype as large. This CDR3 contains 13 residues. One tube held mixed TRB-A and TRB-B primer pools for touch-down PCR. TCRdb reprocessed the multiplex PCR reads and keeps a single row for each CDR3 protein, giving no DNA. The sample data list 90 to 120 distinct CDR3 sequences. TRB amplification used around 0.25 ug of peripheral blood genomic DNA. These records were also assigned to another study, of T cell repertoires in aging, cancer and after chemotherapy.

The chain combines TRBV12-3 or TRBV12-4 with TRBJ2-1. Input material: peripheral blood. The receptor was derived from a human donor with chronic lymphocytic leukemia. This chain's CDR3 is CASSFQRNNEQFF.